Listed here are 20 T cell receptor beta chains from one sample, sequenced in a study of blood T cell repertoires in COVID-19. The table came from immunoSEQ multiplex PCR; TCRdb's copy has only in-frame clones and leaves some out. Here the sample spans 200,000 to 250,000 clones, about 81% being singletons. Sequenced: PBMCs or T cells enriched from blood (not recorded which). These receptors came from a man aged 35 to 55 who had recovered from COVID-19.

The chain uses TRBV10-3 and TRBJ1-2; D not resolved. Trimming shortened V by 3 bases and J by 1 base, and 9 bases separated the two germline ends. The germline V gene encodes CDR1 ENHRY and CDR2 SYGVKD. The length of the CDR3 is 14 residues. The CDR3 DNA is TGTGCCATCAGTGAAGGAGGGCGTAACTATGGCTACACCTTC. Protein: CAISEGGRNYGYTF.

The genes are TRBV5-4 and TRBJ2-2; a possible D gene is TRBD2 (5 bases). Trimming removed 0 bases from V and 3 bases from J, with 15 bases in between. The V gene's germline CDR1 is SGHNT and CDR2 YYREEE (reference sequence). This CDR3 is 17 amino acids long. CDR3 coding DNA: TGTGCCAGCAGCTTGGCCTTAAGTCTAGCAGACACCGGGGAGCTGTTTTTT. Translation: CASSLALSLADTGELFF. Full variable domain (outside the CDR3, taken from reference TRBV5-4 and TRBJ2-2): ETGVTQSPTHLIKTRGQQVTLRCSSQSGHNTVSWYQQALGQGPQFIFQYYREEENGRGNFPPRFSGLQFPNYSSELNVNALELDDSALYLCASSLALSLADTGELFFGEGSRLTVL.

V gene TRBV27 combines with J gene TRBJ2-7; TRBD1 aligns across 11 bases. CDR1 MNHEY and CDR2 SMNVEV come from the germline V gene (reference sequence). The V and J ends lost 8 bases and 7 bases, in that order; junction bases with no gene match: 13. The CDR3 is made up of 15 amino acids. The CDR3 sequence is CASLALGQGAGEQYF. The CDR3 coding sequence is TGTGCCAGCCTGGCTCTAGGACAGGGGGCAGGGGAGCAGTACTTC.

CDR3 protein: CASSLDSRNSPLHF. As DNA, the CDR3 is TGTGCCAGCAGCTTGGACAGTCGTAATTCACCCCTCCACTTT. The V gene is TRBV7-9, the J gene TRBJ1-6, with D maybe TRBD1 (6 bases). V dropped 3 bases and J dropped 6 bases, with 9 bases sitting between them. Germline values: CDR1 SEHNR, CDR2 FQNEAQ (reference sequence). The CDR3 is 14 residues long. The full variable domain, completed using reference TRBV7-9 and TRBJ1-6, is DTGVSQNPRHKITKRGQNVTFRCDPISEHNRLYWYRQTLGQGPEFLTYFQNEAQLEKSRLLSDRFSAERPKGSFSTLEIQRTEQGDSAMYLCASSLDSRNSPLHFGNGTRLTVT.

The V gene is TRBV7-2, the J gene TRBJ1-5; tentatively, D is TRBD1 (6 bases). CDR3 size: 15 residues. V was shortened by 5 bases and J by 1 base, with 12 bases between the two germline ends. CDR1 and CDR2 (germline): SGHTA, FQGNSA. CDR3 DNA sequence: TGTGCCAGCAGCCCTACAGGGACGAGCAATCAGCCCCAGCATTTT. It specifies CASSPTGTSNQPQHF. Drawing the rest from reference TRBV7-2 and TRBJ1-5, the complete variable domain is GAGVSQSPSNKVTEKGKDVELRCDPISGHTALYWYRQSLGQGLEFLIYFQGNSAPDKSGLPSDRFSAERTGGSVSTLTIQRTQQEDSAVYLCASSPTGTSNQPQHFGDGTRLSIL.

The chain recombines TRBV7-2 with TRBJ1-1, with D maybe TRBD1 (5 bases). CDR1 is SGHTA and CDR2 is FQGNSA in the germline V gene. CDR3 length equals 16 residues. V lost 5 bases to trimming and J lost 4 bases, with 20 bases between them. The CDR3 bases are TGTGCCAGCAGCCGTCCTACCCCGACCAGGGTCACTGAAGCTTTCTTT. It encodes CASSRPTPTRVTEAFF.

Ten or more counts support this clone. The chain uses TRBV4-1 and TRBJ2-2, with D possibly being TRBD2 (5 bases). The CDR3 spans 17 residues. Germline CDR1 and CDR2: MGHRA and YSYEKL. Trimming pared 5 bases from V and 6 bases from J, leaving 22 bases between. The CDR3 sequence is CASSGHFRTPDSGELFF. The CDR3 DNA is TGCGCCAGCAGCGGTCATTTTCGGACTCCGGATTCCGGGGAGCTGTTTTTT.

This clone was detected only once. The chain recombines TRBV27 with TRBJ1-2; D possibly corresponds to TRBD1 (5 bases). The CDR3 is made up of 14 amino acids. Trimming cost V 0 bases and J 3 bases, with 8 bases left between them. Germline CDR1 reads MNHEY; CDR2 reads SMNVEV (reference sequence). CDR3 bases: TGTGCCAGCAGTTTATCGGGGGGTGACTATGGCTACACCTTC. This sequence encodes CASSLSGGDYGYTF.

The DNA for the CDR3 is TGCGCCAGCAGCCAAGGGGGAGATAATCAGCCCCAGCATTTT. This gives the protein CASSQGGDNQPQHF. V is TRBV4-1 and J is TRBJ1-5; no reliable D call. The V and J ends lost 1 base and 4 bases respectively, with 8 bases between them. CDR1 is MGHRA, CDR2 YSYEKL, per germline. The CDR3 covers 14 residues.

This clone was recorded once. This rearrangement joins TRBV10-2 to TRBJ1-3; D possibly corresponds to TRBD1 (5 bases). Trimming took 3 bases from V and 5 from J, leaving 11 bases between them. The V gene's germline CDR1 is WSHSY and CDR2 SAAADI. The CDR3 is made up of 14 amino acids. The CDR3: CASSDTQGRNTIYF. CDR3 sequence (DNA): TGCGCCAGCAGTGACACCCAGGGCCGAAACACCATATATTTT.

The chain recombines TRBV4-1 with TRBJ1-5, with 7 bases that match TRBD1. V shed 0 bases and J 4 bases; nucleotides not matched to a gene: 12. The CDR3 runs 18 residues. Germline V CDR1 and CDR2: MGHRA, YSYEKL. In DNA, the CDR3 is TGCGCCAGCAGCCAAGATATTTGGAGACAGGGAAGGAATCAGCCCCAGCATTTT. Amino acids: CASSQDIWRQGRNQPQHF.

The chain combines TRBV30 with TRBJ1-2; tentatively, D is TRBD1 (6 bases). Trimming removed 2 bases at V and 6 bases at J, with 19 bases between. There are 15 residues in the CDR3. Germline CDR1 and CDR2: GTSNPN and SVGIG (reference sequence). CDR3 residues: CAWSIRMTGENGYTF. The CDR3 region has the DNA TGTGCCTGGAGTATAAGAATGACAGGAGAGAATGGCTACACCTTC.

The V gene is TRBV5-1, the J gene TRBJ2-7, with 8 bases aligning to TRBD1. The V gene's germline CDR1 is SGHRS and CDR2 YFSETQ. The CDR3 contains 14 residues. V shed 0 bases, J shed 7 bases, and the junction held 6 bases outside the gene matches. The CDR3: CASSLGQGAEEQYF. CDR3 sequence (DNA): TGCGCCAGCAGCTTGGGGCAGGGGGCGGAGGAGCAGTACTTC.

Points on this clone: The sample carries other DNA sequences with the same CDR3. CDR3 in DNA: TGTGCCAGCAGCGTAGGCGGGGGGCGCACTGAAGCTTTCTTT. Its protein is CASSVGGGRTEAFF. The chain combines TRBV9 with TRBJ1-1; tentative D call: TRBD1 (6 bases). CDR3 length: 14 amino acids. Germline V CDR1 and CDR2: SGDLS, YYNGEE. Trimming left V 0 bases short and J 4 bases short, with 10 bases between.

This clone was counted a few times. V usage is TRBV5-1 and J usage is TRBJ1-6; D remains ambiguous. Trimming stripped 4 bases from V and 12 bases from J, with 11 bases between. Germline CDR1 SGHRS, CDR2 YFSETQ. The CDR3 is made up of 12 amino acids. This chain's CDR3 is CASSAGEKPLHF. As DNA, the CDR3 is TGCGCCAGCAGCGCCGGGGAGAAACCCCTCCACTTT.

The chain has TRBV6-1 and TRBJ1-6; unclear D gene. Trimming stripped 2 bases from V and 10 bases from J, with 15 bases between. CDR3 length: 15 residues. Per germline, CDR1 MNHNS and CDR2 SASEGT. In DNA form, the CDR3 reads TGTGCCAGCAGTGAATACGGCGCCACGGGGTCACCCCTCCACTTT. Translated, it gives CASSEYGATGSPLHF.

The rearrangement links TRBV27 to TRBJ1-6; 7 bases align to TRBD1. Trimming took 4 bases from V and 0 from J; bases not matched to a gene: 21. CDR3 size: 22 residues. Germline CDR1 reads MNHEY; CDR2 reads SMNVEV (reference sequence). The CDR3 is CASSSRWRQGTSLSSYNSPLHF. CDR3 in DNA: TGTGCCAGCAGTTCGAGATGGAGACAGGGAACATCTTTGAGCTCCTATAATTCACCCCTCCACTTT.

The chain has TRBV14 and TRBJ2-5; no reliable D call. The CDR3 consists of 13 residues. Germline CDR1 SGHDN, CDR2 FVKESK. Trimming took 4 bases from V and 5 from J, leaving 11 bases between them. The CDR3 is CASSLRPRETQYF. CDR3 bases: TGTGCCAGCAGCCTTCGCCCCCGGGAGACCCAGTACTTC.

The chain has TRBV6-5 and TRBJ2-3, with TRBD2 matching 14 bases. The CDR3 covers 15 residues. CDR1 and CDR2 (germline): MNHEY, SVGAGI. The V segment lost 11 bases and the J segment 3 bases; nucleotides outside the gene matches: 7. This chain's CDR3 is CARRTSGGLTDTQYF. CDR3 in DNA: TGTGCCCGACGGACTAGCGGGGGGCTAACAGATACGCAGTATTTT.

This clone has only a few counts. This chain uses TRBV4-2 with TRBJ1-2; 9 bases map to TRBD1. Trimming cost V 4 bases and J 4 bases; bases outside gene matches: 4. Germline V gene sequence: CDR1 LGHNA, CDR2 YNFKEQ. The CDR3 is made up of 14 amino acids. DNA of the CDR3: TGTGCCAGCAGCCGACAGGGGGAATTCTATGGCTACACCTTC. Its translation: CASSRQGEFYGYTF.